The rows below give T cell receptor beta chains drawn from one sample of a study of CD8+ T cells in alopecia areata. Assay used: immunoSEQ multiplex PCR; TCRdb lists only in-frame clones, some missing. Here the sample spans approximately 150,000 clones, around two thirds being singletons. Sequencing used CD8+ T cells sorted from blood. These receptors all come from a human donor in good health. Both conserved end residues are part of each CDR3. The D gene is left open where the match is weak. Clone size is not always given. Where it is, it says once, few, many or a class for expanded clones.

size,V,J,D,DNA,CDR3
.,TRBV7-9,TRBJ1-2,TRBD1,TGTGCCAGCTTCCTGACAGGGGGAAACTATGGCTACACCTTC,CASFLTGGNYGYTF
few,TRBV5-6,TRBJ2-5,.,TGTGCCAGCAGCGTCGGGGCGCGGTCCTACGAGACCCAGTACTTC,CASSVGARSYETQYF
.,TRBV30,TRBJ2-1,.,TGTGCCTGGAGTGGAATGGGGCAGTTGGTAGTTCGGTTCTTC,CAWSGMGQLVVRFF
.,TRBV5-4,TRBJ2-3,.,TGTGCCAGCAGCTTGGCCGTTATGGTAGGGGGACCCACAGATACGCAGTATTTT,CASSLAVMVGGPTDTQYF
.,TRBV25-1,TRBJ2-7,.,TGTGCCAGCAGTGAATTCCAGGGAGGTTCCTACGAGCAGTACTTC,CASSEFQGGSYEQYF
.,TRBV6-5,TRBJ2-5,.,TGTGCCAGCAGTTACTCGAGGTTCGAGGAGACCCAGTACTTC,CASSYSRFEETQYF
.,TRBV7-9,TRBJ2-7,.,TGTGCCAGCAGCTTAGTTTCCTACGAGCAGTACTTC,CASSLVSYEQYF
few,TRBV5-5,TRBJ2-1,.,TGTGCCAGCAGCTTGGCAATGTATTCCTACAATGAGCAGTTCTTC,CASSLAMYSYNEQFF
.,TRBV29-1,TRBJ2-7,.,TGCAGCGTTGAAGTAGGGGTTCTAGGTCTCCCCTACGAGCAGTACTTC,CSVEVGVLGLPYEQYF
.,TRBV29-1,TRBJ1-3,TRBD1,TGCAGCGTTGGTGGGACAGGTCTGGGAAACACCATATATTTT,CSVGGTGLGNTIYF
.,TRBV6-6,TRBJ2-5,.,TGTGCCAGCAGTTATTTGGGGGTACAAGAGACCCAGTACTTC,CASSYLGVQETQYF
.,TRBV27,TRBJ2-7,.,TGTGCCAGCAGTTTTGGTAGGAGCTCCTACGAGCAGTACTTC,CASSFGRSSYEQYF
once,TRBV6-5,TRBJ2-5,.,TGTGCCAGTGGGGTTGGTTGGGGGCCCCAAGAGACCCAGTACTTC,CASGVGWGPQETQYF
.,TRBV7-9,TRBJ2-3,TRBD1,TGTGCCAGCAGCCCGGGACAGGCGTACACAGATACGCAGTATTTT,CASSPGQAYTDTQYF
few,TRBV27,TRBJ2-1,.,TGTGCCAGCAGTTGGCCGGGTGGGGAGCAGTTCTTC,CASSWPGGEQFF
.,TRBV5-1,TRBJ2-7,.,TGCGCCAGCAGCTTAGCCTGGGACGAGCAGTACTTC,CASSLAWDEQYF
few,TRBV7-9,TRBJ2-1,.,TGTGCCAGCAGCTTAAGAGGCGACGAGCAGTTCTTC,CASSLRGDEQFF
.,TRBV7-6,TRBJ2-3,TRBD2,TGTGCCAGCAGCTTCAGTAGCGGGAGCACAGATACGCAGTATTTT,CASSFSSGSTDTQYF
.,TRBV12-5,TRBJ1-2,.,TGTGCTAGCGGGGGGAGCAGGTACTATGGCTACACCTTC,CASGGSRYYGYTF
.,TRBV27,TRBJ2-7,TRBD1,TGTGCCAGCAGTCCTCGACAGGGGGGAGGCGAGCAGTACTTC,CASSPRQGGGEQYF
.,TRBV7-9,TRBJ1-2,.,TGTGCCAGCAGCTTAGCATCGCAGAGCTATGGCTACACCTTC,CASSLASQSYGYTF
few,TRBV29-1,TRBJ2-7,.,TGCAGCGTTGTTGGGGGAACGGCGGGACACGAGCAGTACTTC,CSVVGGTAGHEQYF
once,TRBV5-4,TRBJ2-7,TRBD1,TGTGCCAGCAGCTTGGACAGGGGGGCCTACGAGCAGTACTTC,CASSLDRGAYEQYF
few,TRBV6-8,TRBJ2-7,TRBD1,TGTGCCAGCAGGATGCCCGACAGGGCCTACGAGCAGTACTTC,CASRMPDRAYEQYF
few,TRBV11-2,TRBJ2-2,TRBD1,TGTGCCAGCAGCTTAGCAGGGGGCATAGGCACCGGGGAGCTGTTTTTT,CASSLAGGIGTGELFF
.,TRBV9,TRBJ1-4,.,TGTGCCAGCAGTCAGTGGGCGGGCAGCAGGGGTAATGAAAAACTGTTTTTT,CASSQWAGSRGNEKLFF
.,TRBV5-4,TRBJ2-7,TRBD2,TGTGCCAGCAGCACCGAAGCGGGAGGGGGATACGAGCAGTACTTC,CASSTEAGGGYEQYF
.,TRBV9,TRBJ2-7,TRBD2,TGTGCCAGCAGCGTAGCGGGGACTAGCGGGATCTACGAGCAGTACTTC,CASSVAGTSGIYEQYF
once,TRBV7-9,TRBJ2-1,.,TGTGCCAGCAGCCCAAGGGTTCATGAGCAGTTCTTC,CASSPRVHEQFF
.,TRBV28,TRBJ2-1,.,TGTGCCAGCAGTTTAAAATTCGCGTGGGATGAGCAGTTCTTC,CASSLKFAWDEQFF
.,TRBV15,TRBJ2-7,.,TGTGCCACCAGCAGAGATCGGCATCGCTCCTACGAGCAGTACTTC,CATSRDRHRSYEQYF
.,TRBV2,TRBJ2-3,.,TGTGCCAGCAGTGGGACCCTCGGCACAGATACGCAGTATTTT,CASSGTLGTDTQYF
.,TRBV5-6,TRBJ1-5,.,TGTGCCAGCAGCTTGATGAATCAGCCCCAGCATTTT,CASSLMNQPQHF
.,TRBV5-1,TRBJ2-7,.,TGCGCCAGCAGCCCATTGGGGTCTTCTTACGAGCAGTACTTC,CASSPLGSSYEQYF
once,TRBV28,TRBJ2-7,TRBD1,TGTGCCACCCAACCCGGGACAGGGTATACCTACGAGCAGTACTTC,CATQPGTGYTYEQYF
.,TRBV27,TRBJ1-2,.,TGTGCCAGCAGTTTTGGCCAGAACTATGGCTACACCTTC,CASSFGQNYGYTF
.,TRBV18,TRBJ2-7,TRBD1,TGTGCCAGCTCACCAGATATGACAGGGACCTACGAGCAGTACTTC,CASSPDMTGTYEQYF
.,TRBV30,TRBJ2-1,TRBD2,TGTGCCTGGCGGACTAGCGCCCTTCCCTCCTACAATGAGCAGTTCTTC,CAWRTSALPSYNEQFF
.,TRBV5-1,TRBJ2-1,.,TGCGCCAGCAGCTTGGGGCGAAGTTATGAGCAGTTCTTC,CASSLGRSYEQFF
.,TRBV2,TRBJ2-7,.,TGTGCCAGCATAAACAGGGCCTACGAGCAGTACTTC,CASINRAYEQYF
.,TRBV11-3,TRBJ2-1,TRBD2,TGTGCCAGCAGCCCACGAACTAGCGGGAGCAGTTTCAACAATGAGCAGTTCTTC,CASSPRTSGSSFNNEQFF
.,TRBV9,TRBJ2-3,.,TGTGCCAGCAGCGTAGCCCTGATGGGAAGAACAGATACGCAGTATTTT,CASSVALMGRTDTQYF
.,TRBV6-5,TRBJ2-3,.,TGTGCCAGCAGTTACTCGCCGGGAGTGGGCACAGATACGCAGTATTTT,CASSYSPGVGTDTQYF
few,TRBV23-1,TRBJ2-5,.,TGCGCCGGGACCCCCCGGGCGGCCCAAGAGACCCAGTACTTC,CAGTPRAAQETQYF
few,TRBV6-6,TRBJ2-7,.,TGTGCCAGCAGTAACTCCAGGGGCCCCTCCTACGAGCAGTACTTC,CASSNSRGPSYEQYF
few,TRBV27,TRBJ2-2,.,TGTGCCAGCAGTTTAGTCCCGTTGGGATGGGACACCGGGGAGCTGTTTTTT,CASSLVPLGWDTGELFF
.,TRBV19,TRBJ1-1,TRBD1,TGTGCCAGTAGTCCGGGGACAGAAGAAGCTTTCTTT,CASSPGTEEAFF
.,TRBV14,TRBJ1-2,.,TGTGCCAGCAGCCAAGCGGGGCTCTATGGCTACACCTTC,CASSQAGLYGYTF
.,TRBV30,TRBJ2-7,.,TGTGCCTGGATTCGCTTTAAGGGCTCCTACGAGCAGTACTTC,CAWIRFKGSYEQYF
.,TRBV5-6,TRBJ2-5,.,TGTGCCAGCAGCTATCGACCACCGGAGACCCAGTACTTC,CASSYRPPETQYF
.,TRBV5-1,TRBJ1-2,.,TGCGCCAGCAGCCTCGTCACGGGTTATGGCTACACCTTC,CASSLVTGYGYTF
few,TRBV14,TRBJ2-3,.,TGTGCCAGCAGCCAAGTAGTTAGCACAGATACGCAGTATTTT,CASSQVVSTDTQYF
once,TRBV13,TRBJ1-1,.,TGTGCCAGCAGCGAGCGGGCCTCTGAGGGCACTGAAGCTTTCTTT,CASSERASEGTEAFF
.,TRBV25-1,TRBJ2-7,TRBD2,TGTGCCAGCCGCGGGTCTAGCGGGATTTACGAGCAGTACTTC,CASRGSSGIYEQYF
.,TRBV5-8,TRBJ2-1,.,TGTGCCAGCAGCTCGGGGTACTCCTACAATGAGCAGTTCTTC,CASSSGYSYNEQFF
.,TRBV4-1,TRBJ2-5,TRBD2,TGCGCCAGCAGCCGGGTAGCGGGAGTCGGAGAGACCCAGTACTTC,CASSRVAGVGETQYF
few,TRBV6-5,TRBJ1-2,.,TGTGCCAGCAGTTACACGCCGATCTATGGCTACACCTTC,CASSYTPIYGYTF
.,TRBV2,TRBJ2-6,.,TGTGCCTTGGTCGGCTCTGGGGCCAACGTCCTGACTTTC,CALVGSGANVLTF
.,TRBV11-2,TRBJ2-1,.,TGTGCCAGCAGCTTTGGCCATGAGCAGTTCTTC,CASSFGHEQFF
.,TRBV28,TRBJ1-2,.,TGTGCCAGCAGTTTCTTGAGCCAGGTGCAGTATGGCTACACCTTC,CASSFLSQVQYGYTF